The 22 T cell receptor beta chains reported below all come from one sample, sequenced in a study of T cell repertoires in cytomegalovirus infection. TCRdb re-analysed the reads in MiXCR, keeping a single row per CDR3 protein. The table lists about 69,000 distinct CDR3 sequences, 28% of them singletons. Their recognized antigens are unknown. The sample was CD8+ T cells from cultured PBMCs, taken from culture after CMV antigen stimulation. The source is a human donor in good health (CMV status not recorded). Some clones in this sample may be carry-over from other donors' samples.

The table lists this clonotype with many counts. The chain recombines TRBV12-3 or TRBV12-4 with TRBJ1-2, with a weak D call TRBD1 (6 bases). Trimming shortened V by 7 bases and J by 0 bases, and 12 bases separated the two germline ends. The length of the CDR3 is 14 residues. CDR3 in DNA: TGTGCCAGCATCCCGGGACATACTAACTATGGCTACACCTTC. Translated, it gives CASIPGHTNYGYTF.

The V call is TRBV12-3 or TRBV12-4, the J call TRBJ2-7; D is unclear. This CDR3 region has 14 residues. Deletions cut 6 bases from V and 3 bases from J, with 15 bases between. In nucleotides, the CDR3 is TGTGCCAGCAGCACCCTCTTTCCCAACTACGAGCAGTACTTC. Encoded protein: CASSTLFPNYEQYF.

Points on this clonotype: At one of its ends the junction is not consistent with the germline gene, which may arise from a read error. The chain joins TRBV7-6 to TRBJ1-4; the D is unclear. This CDR3 is built from 13 residues. Germline V gene sequence: CDR1 SGHVS, CDR2 FNYEAQ. CDR3 sequence: CTSSPPQAEKLFF. Here the CDR3 DNA reads TGTACCAGCAGCCCGCCGCAGGCTGAAAAACTGTTTTTT.

This clonotype was counted at least ten times. V gene TRBV4-3 combines with J gene TRBJ1-2; TRBD1 agrees at 7 bases. Germline assignment: CDR1 LGHNA and CDR2 YSLEER. The ends lost 0 bases at V and 4 bases at J; junction bases unmatched: 11. There are 17 residues in the CDR3. CDR3 sequence (DNA): TGCGCCAGCAGCCAAGAAAGGGGCCAGGGGGGGATCTATGGCTACACCTTC. Its protein product is CASSQERGQGGIYGYTF.

The chain carries TRBV28 and TRBJ2-1, with D perhaps TRBD2 (6 bases). Trimming left V 4 bases short and J 11 bases short, with 9 bases between. Germline values: CDR1 MDHEN, CDR2 SYDVKM. The CDR3 loop spans 11 amino acids. The CDR3 spells CASSWGLKQFF. Here the CDR3 DNA reads TGTGCCAGCAGTTGGGGACTCAAGCAGTTCTTC. Filled out from reference TRBV28 and TRBJ2-1, the complete variable domain reads DVKVTQSSRYLVKRTGEKVFLECVQDMDHENMFWYRQDPGLGLRLIYFSYDVKMKEKGDIPEGYSVSREKKERFSLILESASTNQTSMYLCASSWGLKQFFGPGTRLTVL.

This clonotype has ten or more counts. The rearrangement uses TRBV7-2 and TRBJ1-6, with 9 bases that match TRBD1. V lost 1 base and J lost 10; bases outside the gene matches: 2. CDR1 is SGHTA, CDR2 FQGNSA, per germline. This CDR3 has 14 residues. The DNA of the CDR3 is TGTGCCAGCAGCTTAGGACAGGGGGGGTCACCCCTCCACTTT. It is translated as CASSLGQGGSPLHF.

The CDR3 loop reads CASYTDRAVHEQFF. CDR3 nucleotides: TGCGCCAGCTACACGGACAGGGCAGTGCATGAGCAGTTCTTC. This chain links TRBV10-2 with TRBJ2-1, with 8 bases lining up with TRBD1. Germline CDR1 WSHSY, CDR2 SAAADI. The V gene end was trimmed by 8 bases and the J gene end by 8 bases; junction bases not matched to a gene: 11. The CDR3 length is 14 residues.

This clonotype was seen more than once but under ten times. The J gene is TRBJ1-1, the V gene TRBV6-2 or TRBV6-3, with a possible D match to TRBD1 (6 bases). CDR1 is MNHEY and CDR2 is SVGEGT in the germline V gene. The ends were cut back, 6 bases at V and 0 bases at J, with 20 bases in the middle. This CDR3 has 17 residues. Here the CDR3 reads CASRTGHLISLNTEAFF. CDR3 nucleotides: TGTGCCAGCAGAACGGGACACTTAATATCGTTGAACACTGAAGCTTTCTTT.

This clonotype came up many times. The chain couples TRBV6-5 to TRBJ2-7, with D possibly being TRBD2 (6 bases). Trimming shortened V by 2 bases and J by 3 bases, and 11 bases separated the two germline ends. Germline V CDR1 and CDR2: MNHEY, SVGAGI. This CDR3 spans 14 amino acids. The CDR3 sequence: CASSYGGASYEQYF. The CDR3, as DNA: TGTGCCAGCAGTTACGGAGGGGCTAGCTACGAGCAGTACTTC.

There are many counts of this clonotype. The chain employs TRBV6-1 and TRBJ2-1, with TRBD1 matching 8 bases. Germline V gene sequence: CDR1 MNHNS, CDR2 SASEGT. Losses at the gene ends were 4 bases for V and 2 bases for J; bases not matched to a gene: 4. This CDR3 contains 15 residues. The CDR3 DNA follows: TGTGCCAGCAGTGGACAGGGGTACCCCTACAATGAGCAGTTCTTC. Amino acids: CASSGQGYPYNEQFF.

This clonotype was counted between two and nine times. The CDR3 DNA reads TGTGCCAGTAGTATGGACAGCTTCTCCTATAATTCACCCCTCCACTTT. Translating gives CASSMDSFSYNSPLHF. The chain is built from TRBV19 and TRBJ1-6, with D possibly TRBD1 on 6 matching bases. The CDR3 extends over 16 amino acids. The germline gives CDR1 LNHDA, CDR2 SQIVND (reference sequence). V lost 3 bases and J 0 bases, leaving 9 bases between the germline ends.

This clonotype appeared a few times. The chain joins TRBV7-9 to TRBJ1-1; a weak D match, TRBD1 (6 bases). The CDR3 contains 13 residues. Per germline, CDR1 SEHNR and CDR2 FQNEAQ (reference sequence). The germline V and J ends were trimmed by 8 bases and 8 bases, with 18 bases remaining between them. The CDR3 is CASRSGGGKEAFF. The DNA of the CDR3 is TGTGCCAGCCGCTCAGGCGGGGGCAAGGAAGCTTTCTTT.

V and J are TRBV6-6 and TRBJ2-3; a possible D gene is TRBD2 (7 bases). This CDR3 comprises 19 residues. CDR1 MNHNY and CDR2 SVGAGI come from the germline V gene (reference sequence). Trimming removed 4 bases from V and 6 bases from J, with 29 bases in between. The CDR3 loop reads CASSLYLWGGFRFWDTQYF. The CDR3, as DNA: TGTGCCAGCAGTTTGTATTTATGGGGGGGCTTTCGTTTTTGGGATACGCAGTATTTT.

This clonotype has more than one count but fewer than ten. This sequence joins TRBV5-6 and TRBJ1-1; no clear D gene. There are 14 residues in the CDR3. V lost 2 bases and J lost 3, with 11 bases in between. CDR1 and CDR2 from the germline V gene are SGHDT and YYEEEE. The chain's CDR3 is CASSFGVADTEAFF. In DNA, the CDR3 is TGTGCCAGCAGCTTCGGGGTGGCTGACACTGAAGCTTTCTTT.

The chain uses TRBV7-3 and TRBJ1-1, with D unresolved. The ends were cut back, 1 base at V and 4 bases at J, with 10 bases in the middle. The CDR3 runs 14 residues. Per the germline V gene, CDR1 is SGHTA and CDR2 is FQGTGA. The CDR3 DNA follows: TGTGCCAGCAGCTTAAGCCAGGTCCTCACTGAAGCTTTCTTT. Translation: CASSLSQVLTEAFF.

The rearrangement joins TRBV7-2 to TRBJ2-7, with 7 bases identical to TRBD2. J was trimmed by 4 bases and V by 7 bases; bases with no gene match: 7. Germline V lookup: CDR1 SGHTA, CDR2 FQGNSA. The CDR3 extends over 13 amino acids. The CDR3 bases are TGTGCCAGCAAGGGAGGGCAAAATTACGAGCAGTACTTC. It translates to CASKGGQNYEQYF.

The J gene is TRBJ2-7, the V gene TRBV7-9; D uncertain. V gave up 7 bases and J gave up 5 bases, with 15 bases separating them. The CDR3 covers 13 residues. In germline, CDR1 is SEHNR, CDR2 FQNEAQ (reference sequence). CDR3 sequence reads: CASTPVGSNEQYF. Here the CDR3 DNA reads TGTGCCAGCACCCCGGTGGGATCCAACGAGCAGTACTTC.

This rearrangement joins TRBV7-8 to TRBJ1-1; the D gene is possibly TRBD1 (5 bases). This CDR3 has 14 residues. Germline CDR1 and CDR2: SGHVS and FQNEAQ. V was cut by 5 bases and J by 3 bases, with 13 bases left in between. The CDR3: CASSATGTHTEAFF. The CDR3 DNA reads TGTGCCAGCAGCGCTACAGGAACCCACACTGAAGCTTTCTTT.

This chain joins TRBV6-5 and TRBJ2-1, with TRBD2 matching over 11 bases. The germline gives CDR1 MNHEY, CDR2 SVGAGI. Trimming took 2 bases from V and 3 from J; bases not matched to a gene: 6. The CDR3 covers 17 residues. CDR3 sequence reads: CASSYGPGTSGYNEQFF. The CDR3 DNA reads as TGTGCCAGCAGTTACGGCCCCGGGACTAGCGGCTACAATGAGCAGTTCTTC.

The chain has TRBV20-1 and TRBJ1-2; D gene ambiguous. The CDR3 has 10 amino acids. Trimming shortened V by 6 bases and J by 3 bases, and 5 bases separated the two germline ends. CDR1 DFQATT and CDR2 SNEGSKA come from the germline V gene (reference sequence). The CDR3 bases are TGCAGTGCGCAACACTATGGCTACACCTTC. Protein sequence: CSAQHYGYTF.

This clonotype has a handful of counts. The rearrangement uses TRBV9 and TRBJ2-1, with D unclear. CDR3 length: 14 residues. Trimming stripped 0 bases from V and 6 bases from J, with 10 bases between. Germline V gene sequence: CDR1 SGDLS, CDR2 YYNGEE. CDR3 sequence reads: CASSVEARPNEQFF. CDR3 bases: TGTGCCAGCAGCGTAGAGGCCAGACCCAATGAGCAGTTCTTC.

This clonotype was seen more than once but under ten times. This chain uses TRBV18 with TRBJ2-7; 8 nucleotides match TRBD1. The CDR3 covers 14 residues. Looked up from germline, CDR1 is KGHSH and CDR2 is LQKENI. V dropped 5 bases and J dropped 2; count of bases not matched to a gene: 5. This chain's CDR3 is CASSYGQGPYEQYF. CDR3 coding DNA: TGTGCCAGCTCATACGGACAGGGACCCTACGAGCAGTACTTC.